This T cell receptor (beta chain) derives from a study of blood T cell repertoires in COVID-19. Overall study: Whether acute or convalescent, the COVID-19 samples came from the United States, Italy and Spain. Nucleic acid was either cDNA or gDNA, and it came from T cells, B-cell-depleted T cells, or PBMCs.

CDR1 and CDR2 (germline): MNHEY, SMNVEV (reference sequence). The V end lost 3 bases, the J end lost 0 bases, and 8 bases lay between the germline ends. This CDR3 is 14 amino acids long. As handled by the study authors: It was from reference gene primer amplification that nucleated cell counts were estimated. Here immunoSEQ multiplex PCR was the method, and the copy in TCRdb shows in-frame clones only, minus some. The D gene and trimming were derived from the DNA, and the V and J assignments and clone size from that table. The sample yields about 74,000 clones, roughly 79% seen once. This chain uses TRBV27 with TRBJ1-1; D remains unclear. This receptor was obtained from a man between 70 and 80 years old with acute or convalescent COVID-19. The source material was peripheral blood. The CDR3 nucleotides read TGTGCCAGCAGTTTTGGAGGCATGAACACTGAAGCTTTCTTT. As protein: CASSFGGMNTEAFF.